These 5 T cell receptor beta chains were sequenced from one sample in a study of T cell changes during pregnancy in multiple sclerosis. TCRdb keeps only in-frame clones here, not all; method: immunoSEQ multiplex PCR. In the table there are roughly 39,000 clones, 85% to 95% of which are singletons. This specimen was CD4+ T cells from peripheral blood mononuclear cells, taken after pregnancy. The receptors originated from a female donor in good health, enrolled as a control in a pregnancy study.

The genes are TRBV5-1 and TRBJ2-3, with 9 nucleotides matching TRBD2. V dropped 0 bases and J dropped 2; count of bases not matched to a gene: 4. The CDR3 totals 16 residues. In germline, CDR1 is SGHRS, CDR2 YFSETQ. CDR3 DNA: TGCGCCAGCAGCTTGGGCCAGCGGGGGGTCACAGATACGCAGTATTTT. This sequence encodes CASSLGQRGVTDTQYF.

The CDR3 sequence: CASSLGLAGGHNEQFF. CDR3 DNA sequence: TGTGCCAGCAGCTTGGGATTAGCGGGGGGGCACAATGAGCAGTTCTTC. The gene calls are TRBV5-8 and TRBJ2-1; 11 bases are shared with TRBD2. This CDR3 has 16 amino acids. From germline, CDR1 is SGHTS and CDR2 YDEGEE. Unmatched junction bases numbered 4, after V lost 0 bases and J lost 5 bases.

The chain uses TRBV6-4 and TRBJ2-7; 7 bases fit TRBD2. V lost 10 bases to trimming and J lost 6 bases; unmatched junction nucleotides: 18. Germline lookup yields CDR1 MRHNA and CDR2 SNTAGT. The CDR3 contains 15 residues. CDR3 region: CATSGGGSRRREQYF. The CDR3 bases are TGTGCCACAAGTGGGGGAGGGTCTAGGAGGCGCGAGCAGTACTTC.

This clone was picked up one time. The chain joins TRBV13 to TRBJ2-2; TRBD2 is a possible D gene (5 bases). Trimming took off 2 bases at V and 9 bases at J, with 16 bases between the two ends. Germline-derived CDR1 and CDR2 are PRHDT and FYEKMQ (reference sequence). The CDR3 runs to 15 residues. CDR3 sequence reads: CASSLWPKGARELFF. The CDR3 DNA sequence: TGTGCCAGCAGCTTATGGCCGAAGGGAGCTCGGGAGCTGTTTTTT.

This chain's CDR3 is CASSLNGGGYYEQYF. The CDR3 nucleotides read TGCGCCAGCAGCTTGAACGGCGGGGGTTACTACGAGCAGTACTTC. V is TRBV5-1 and J is TRBJ2-7; 7 nucleotides match TRBD2. CDR1 and CDR2 (germline): SGHRS, YFSETQ. There are 15 residues in the CDR3. The V gene end was trimmed by 1 base and the J gene end by 3 bases; junction bases not matched to a gene: 7.